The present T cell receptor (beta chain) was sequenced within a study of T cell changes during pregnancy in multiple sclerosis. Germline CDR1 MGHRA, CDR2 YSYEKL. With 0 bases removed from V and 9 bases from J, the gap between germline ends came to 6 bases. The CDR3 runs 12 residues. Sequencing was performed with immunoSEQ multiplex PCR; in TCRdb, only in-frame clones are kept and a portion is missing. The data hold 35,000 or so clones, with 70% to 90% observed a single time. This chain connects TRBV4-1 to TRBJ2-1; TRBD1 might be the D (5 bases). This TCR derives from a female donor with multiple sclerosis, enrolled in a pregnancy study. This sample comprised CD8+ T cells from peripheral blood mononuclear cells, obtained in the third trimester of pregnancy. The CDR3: CASSQDRGEQFF. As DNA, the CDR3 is TGCGCCAGCAGCCAAGATAGGGGTGAGCAGTTCTTC.